The 3 T cell receptor beta chains below were found in one sample sequenced in a study of Graves' ophthalmopathy and Graves' hyperthyroidism. Amplification of TCR beta CDR3 regions used RNA transcripts. HTBI-primed RT-PCR formed the first round, and a multiplex PCR formed the second. TCRdb reprocessed the multiplex PCR reads via MiXCR and lists one record per CDR3 protein. There are about 390,000 distinct CDR3 sequences in the sample; approximately 17% occur only once, and approximately 2.4% lies in the top ten. The sequenced sample consisted of peripheral blood. Source of these receptors: an adult woman with stable Graves' hyperthyroidism.

Many counts were recorded for this clonotype. This chain links TRBV27 with TRBJ2-7; possible D gene TRBD1, 6 bases. Trimming removed 2 bases from V and 7 bases from J, with 12 bases in between. Looked up from germline, CDR1 is MNHEY and CDR2 is SMNVEV (reference sequence). This CDR3 is 13 amino acids long. The CDR3 DNA sequence: TGTGCCAGCAGTTTAGGGGGCGGGTTGGAGCAGTACTTC. Encoded protein: CASSLGGGLEQYF.

This clonotype occurred many times. The CDR3 does not end in the conserved phenylalanine or tryptophan, so this is likely a read error. The rearrangement links TRBV6-2 or TRBV6-3 to TRBJ1-2, with 10 bases lining up with TRBD1. The CDR3 has 19 amino acids. The ends lost 2 bases at V and 1 base at J; junction bases unmatched: 13. CDR1 MNHEY and CDR2 SVGEGT come from the germline V gene. CDR3 region: CASSYTRGGTGANNYGYTL. As DNA, the CDR3 is TGTGCCAGCAGTTACACTCGCGGTGGGACAGGGGCCAATAACTATGGCTACACCCTC.

This clonotype was observed many times. This chain links TRBV29-1 with TRBJ2-7, with D perhaps given as TRBD1 or TRBD2 (5 bases each). From germline, CDR1 is SQVTM and CDR2 ANQGSEA. Between the trimmed V and J ends, which lost 4 bases and 2 bases, there was a span of 12 bases. The CDR3 is 13 residues long. For the CDR3, the DNA is TGCAGCGTTGCTCGAGGGGACCCCTACGAGCAGTACTTC. Translation: CSVARGDPYEQYF.